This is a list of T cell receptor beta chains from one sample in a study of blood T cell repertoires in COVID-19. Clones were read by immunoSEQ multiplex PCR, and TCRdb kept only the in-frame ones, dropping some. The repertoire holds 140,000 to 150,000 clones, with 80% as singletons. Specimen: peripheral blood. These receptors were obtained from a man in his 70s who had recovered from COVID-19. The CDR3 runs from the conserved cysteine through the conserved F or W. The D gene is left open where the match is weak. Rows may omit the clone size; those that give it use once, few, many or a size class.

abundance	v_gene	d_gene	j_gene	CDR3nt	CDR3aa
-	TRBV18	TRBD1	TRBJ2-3	TGTGCCAGCTCACTGACAGGGGGGAAAGATACGCAGTATTTT	CASSLTGGKDTQYF
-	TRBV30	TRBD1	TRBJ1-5	TGTGCCTGGAGTGCCGGGACAGGTAGGCAGCCCCAGCATTTT	CAWSAGTGRQPQHF
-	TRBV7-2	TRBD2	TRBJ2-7	TGTGCCAGCAGCTCCTCCAGGAGGGGAGGGTACGAGCAGTACTTC	CASSSSRRGGYEQYF
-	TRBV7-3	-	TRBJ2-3	TGTGCCAGCAGCCGAGGGACCAGGGGAGGCACAGATACGCAGTATTTT	CASSRGTRGGTDTQYF
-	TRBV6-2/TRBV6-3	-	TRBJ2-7	TGTGCCAGCAGACCTTTGGGGAGGAGCTCCTACGAGCAGTACTTC	CASRPLGRSSYEQYF
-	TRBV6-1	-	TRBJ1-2	TGTGCCAGCAGTGAAAGTGTAACAGCCTATGGCTACACCTTC	CASSESVTAYGYTF
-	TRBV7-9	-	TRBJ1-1	TGTGCCAGCAGCATGACTACTAGCACTGAAGCTTTCTTT	CASSMTTSTEAFF
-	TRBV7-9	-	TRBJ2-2	TGTGCCAGCAGCTTAGTCGGTCGCACGAAGGGGAACGGGGAGCTGTTTTTT	CASSLVGRTKGNGELFF
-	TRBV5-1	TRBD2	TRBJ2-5	TGCGCCAGCAGCCCCCGGGGGGGGAAGGAGACCCAGTACTTC	CASSPRGGKETQYF
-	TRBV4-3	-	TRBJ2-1	TGCGCCAGCAGCCAAGAAGCTCGGACAGACTACAATGAGCAGTTCTTC	CASSQEARTDYNEQFF
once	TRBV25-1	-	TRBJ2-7	TGTGCCAGCAAAGGGACAATTGGGCTCGAGCAGTACTTC	CASKGTIGLEQYF
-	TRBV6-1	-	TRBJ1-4	TGTGCCAGCAGTGAAGCGCTCCAGGCTAATGAAAAACTGTTTTTT	CASSEALQANEKLFF
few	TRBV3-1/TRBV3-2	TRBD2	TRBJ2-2	TGTGCCAGCAGCCAGGACGGCAGCGGGAGCGCCGGCACCGGGGAGCTGTTTTTT	CASSQDGSGSAGTGELFF
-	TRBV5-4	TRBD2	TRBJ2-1	TGTGCCAGCAGGCCCCCGGGACTAGCGGGAGCGATAAATGAGCAGTTCTTC	CASRPPGLAGAINEQFF
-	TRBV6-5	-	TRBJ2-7	TGTGCCAGCAGTTACTCTATAGGGGGACTATACGAGCAGTACTTC	CASSYSIGGLYEQYF
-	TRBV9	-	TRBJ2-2	TGTGCCAGCAGCGTAGGACAGGGAGGAAGAGGCGGGGAGCTGTTTTTT	CASSVGQGGRGGELFF
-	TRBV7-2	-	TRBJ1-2	TGTGCCAGCAGGTTAGAAGGAGCTCGCTCGGGTGGCTACACCTTC	CASRLEGARSGGYTF
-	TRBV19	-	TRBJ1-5	TGTGCCAGCACCAAAGGGTGGGGGGGCGGACAGCCCCAGCATTTT	CASTKGWGGGQPQHF
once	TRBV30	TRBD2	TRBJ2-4	TGTGCCTGGAGTGACATTAGCGGGAGTGGTAACATTCAGTACTTC	CAWSDISGSGNIQYF
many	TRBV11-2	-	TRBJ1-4	TGTGCCAGCAGCTTCCCACGGCCATTGGGATGGGGAGAAGAAAAACTGTTTTTT	CASSFPRPLGWGEEKLFF
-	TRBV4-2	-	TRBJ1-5	TGTGCCAGCAGCCAAGATATGCACAGCGGACAGCCCCAGCATTTT	CASSQDMHSGQPQHF
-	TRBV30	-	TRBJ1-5	TGTGCCTGGAGTCATCAGGGGAATCAGCCCCAGCATTTT	CAWSHQGNQPQHF
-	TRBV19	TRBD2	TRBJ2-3	TGTGCCACCGGCGGGAGGTTGGCAGATACGCAGTATTTT	CATGGRLADTQYF
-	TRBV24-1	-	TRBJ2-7	TGTGCCACCATTAAAAAAGGGGGTTCTTACGAGCAGTACTTC	CATIKKGGSYEQYF
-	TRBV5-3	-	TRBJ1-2	TGTGCCAGAAGCCGTCGGATGGGGCTGAGTAGCTATGGCTACACCTTC	CARSRRMGLSSYGYTF
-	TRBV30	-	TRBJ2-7	TGTGCCTGGAGCTCAGGGGTGTTAGCCTACGAGCAGTACTTC	CAWSSGVLAYEQYF
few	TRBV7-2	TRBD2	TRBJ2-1	TGTGCCAGCAGCCCCGAAGCGGGATACTACAATGAGCAGTTCTTC	CASSPEAGYYNEQFF
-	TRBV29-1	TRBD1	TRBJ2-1	TGCAGCGTCTCCATGCGGGACAGGGGGCTGAATGAGCAGTTCTTC	CSVSMRDRGLNEQFF
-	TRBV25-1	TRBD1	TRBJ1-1	TGTGCCAGCAGTGATGCTGTCGGGACAGGGAACACTGAAGCTTTCTTT	CASSDAVGTGNTEAFF
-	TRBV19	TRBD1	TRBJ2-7	TGTGCCAGTAGTAGGGACAGGGCTTATGAGCAGTACTTC	CASSRDRAYEQYF
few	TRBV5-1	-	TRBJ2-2	TGCGCCAGCAGCGCAGGGCAGGGTTCTACCGGGGAGCTGTTTTTT	CASSAGQGSTGELFF
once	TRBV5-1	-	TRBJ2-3	TGCGCCAGCAGCTTGCTAGGGGCAGATACGCAGTATTTT	CASSLLGADTQYF
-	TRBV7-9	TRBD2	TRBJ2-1	TGTGCCAGCAGCTTTATGCCACTAGCGTTCCACAATGAGCAGTTCTTC	CASSFMPLAFHNEQFF
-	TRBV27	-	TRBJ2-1	TGTGCCAGCAGCCTAGATTCCAATTACAATGAGCAGTTCTTC	CASSLDSNYNEQFF
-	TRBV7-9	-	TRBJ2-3	TGTGCCAGCAGCTTCGAGTTAGCGGAGAGCACAGATACGCAGTATTTT	CASSFELAESTDTQYF
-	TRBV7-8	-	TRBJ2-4	TGTGCCAGCAGAACGGTACTTCAGTACTTC	CASRTVLQYF
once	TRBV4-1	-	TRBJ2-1	TGCGCCAGCAGCCAAGTTGAGGGCCAGGAGCAGTTCTTC	CASSQVEGQEQFF
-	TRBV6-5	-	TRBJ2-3	TGTGCCAGCAGCCTTAGCGTAATCGGTGAGGATACGCAGTATTTT	CASSLSVIGEDTQYF
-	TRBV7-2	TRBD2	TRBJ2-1	TGTGCCAGCAGCTTAGCGCCTAGCGGGAGTTTTGTCAACAATGAGCAGTTCTTC	CASSLAPSGSFVNNEQFF
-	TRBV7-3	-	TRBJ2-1	TGTGCCAGCAGCTTAAATGAAGCGGAAGAGCAGTTCTTC	CASSLNEAEEQFF
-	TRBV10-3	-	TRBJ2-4	TGTGCCATCAGTGTGGGCTTACTAGCCAAAAACATTCAGTACTTC	CAISVGLLAKNIQYF
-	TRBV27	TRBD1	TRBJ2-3	TGTGCCAGCAGTTTTTCAGGGGGCCCGGGAGATACGCAGTATTTT	CASSFSGGPGDTQYF
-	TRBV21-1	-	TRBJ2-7	TGTGCCAGCAGCAACAGCGGGAGAGTTCCCGAGCAGTACTTC	CASSNSGRVPEQYF
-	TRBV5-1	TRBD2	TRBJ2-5	TGCGCCAGCAGCTGGGTAGCGGGAGAAATGGAGACCCAGTACTTC	CASSWVAGEMETQYF
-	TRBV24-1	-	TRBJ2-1	TGTGCCACCTCTCGGTACTCCTACAATGAGCAGTTCTTC	CATSRYSYNEQFF
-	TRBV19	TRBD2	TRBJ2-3	TGTGCCAGTAGTATCTTCGGGCCTAGCGGGAGGGTTACAGATACGCAGTATTTT	CASSIFGPSGRVTDTQYF
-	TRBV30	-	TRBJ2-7	TGTGCCTGGAGTCAACTCCCTCGTAGCGAGCAGTACTTC	CAWSQLPRSEQYF
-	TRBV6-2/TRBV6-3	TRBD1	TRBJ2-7	TGTGCCAGCAGTTCTTCAGGGGGCCTCTACGAGCAGTACTTC	CASSSSGGLYEQYF
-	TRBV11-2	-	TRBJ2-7	TGTGCCAGCAGCTTAGATTTTGTGGTCAGTTCTTACGAGCAGTACTTC	CASSLDFVVSSYEQYF
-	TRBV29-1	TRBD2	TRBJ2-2	TGCAGCGTCTGGACGGGACTAGCGGGAGCCGGGGAGCTGTTTTTT	CSVWTGLAGAGELFF
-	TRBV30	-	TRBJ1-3	TGTGCCTGGAGCGGGGGGGCTGGAAACACCATATATTTT	CAWSGGAGNTIYF
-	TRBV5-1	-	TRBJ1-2	TGCGCCAGCAGCTTGCCCGGACAGCCCTATGGCTACACCTTC	CASSLPGQPYGYTF
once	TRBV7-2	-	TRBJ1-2	TGTGCCAGCAGCTTAGACTATGCTAACTATGGCTACACCTTC	CASSLDYANYGYTF
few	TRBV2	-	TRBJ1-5	TGTGCCAGCCGCCGTCGGACGGGGGTCCCGGGGCCCCAGCATTTT	CASRRRTGVPGPQHF
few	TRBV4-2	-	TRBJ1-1	TGTGCCAGCAGCCAGGACCCTTCGGGACAAGAAGCTTTCTTT	CASSQDPSGQEAFF
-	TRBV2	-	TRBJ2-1	TGTGCCAGCCTAGACTACCGTTCGGACTACAATGAGCAGTTCTTC	CASLDYRSDYNEQFF
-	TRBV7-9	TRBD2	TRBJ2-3	TGTGCCAGCAGCTTAGGGCTAGCGGCGGCAGATACGCAGTATTTT	CASSLGLAAADTQYF